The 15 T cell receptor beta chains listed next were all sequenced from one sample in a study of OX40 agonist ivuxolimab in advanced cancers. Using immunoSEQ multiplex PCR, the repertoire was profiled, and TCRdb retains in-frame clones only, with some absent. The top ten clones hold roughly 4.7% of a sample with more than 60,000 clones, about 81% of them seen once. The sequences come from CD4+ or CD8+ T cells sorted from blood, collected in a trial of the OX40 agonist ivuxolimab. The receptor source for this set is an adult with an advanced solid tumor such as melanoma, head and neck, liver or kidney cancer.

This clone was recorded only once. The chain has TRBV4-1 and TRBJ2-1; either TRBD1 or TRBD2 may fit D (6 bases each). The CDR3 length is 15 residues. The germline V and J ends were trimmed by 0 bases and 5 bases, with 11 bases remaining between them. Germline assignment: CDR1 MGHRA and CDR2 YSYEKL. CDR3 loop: CASSQEKGGDNEQFF. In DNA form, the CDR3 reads TGCGCCAGCAGCCAAGAAAAGGGGGGCGACAATGAGCAGTTCTTC.

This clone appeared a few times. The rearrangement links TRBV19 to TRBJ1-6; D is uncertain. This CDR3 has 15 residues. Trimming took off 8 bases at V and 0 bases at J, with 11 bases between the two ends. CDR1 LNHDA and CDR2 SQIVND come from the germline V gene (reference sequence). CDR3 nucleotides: TGTGCCAGTGCCCTTAAGGACTCCTATAATTCACCCCTCCACTTT. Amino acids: CASALKDSYNSPLHF.

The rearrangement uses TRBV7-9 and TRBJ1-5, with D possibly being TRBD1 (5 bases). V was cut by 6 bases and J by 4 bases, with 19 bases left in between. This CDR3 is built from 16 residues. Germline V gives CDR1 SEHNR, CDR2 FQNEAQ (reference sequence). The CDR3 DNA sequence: TGTGCCAGCAGTCCTAACCTCCCGGGGCCAAATCAGCCCCAGCATTTT. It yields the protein CASSPNLPGPNQPQHF.

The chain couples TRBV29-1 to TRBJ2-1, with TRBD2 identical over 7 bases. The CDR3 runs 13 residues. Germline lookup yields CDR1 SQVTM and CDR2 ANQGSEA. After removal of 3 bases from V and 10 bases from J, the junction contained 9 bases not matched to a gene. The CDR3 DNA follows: TGCAGCGTTGACGAGCGGCTAGCGGAGGAGCAGTTCTTC. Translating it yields CSVDERLAEEQFF.

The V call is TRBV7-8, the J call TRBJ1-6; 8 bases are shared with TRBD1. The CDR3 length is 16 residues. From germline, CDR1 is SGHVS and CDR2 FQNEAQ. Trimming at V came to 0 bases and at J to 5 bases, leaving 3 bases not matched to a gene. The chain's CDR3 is CASSLAPGGNNSPLHF. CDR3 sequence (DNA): TGTGCCAGCAGCTTAGCTCCAGGGGGCAATAATTCACCCCTCCACTTT.

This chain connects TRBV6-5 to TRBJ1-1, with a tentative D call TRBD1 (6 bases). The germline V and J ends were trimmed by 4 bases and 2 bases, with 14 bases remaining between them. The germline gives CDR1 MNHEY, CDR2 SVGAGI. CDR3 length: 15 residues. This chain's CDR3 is CASSLPTGTNTEAFF. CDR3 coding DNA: TGTGCCAGCAGTTTACCGACCGGGACAAACACTGAAGCTTTCTTT.

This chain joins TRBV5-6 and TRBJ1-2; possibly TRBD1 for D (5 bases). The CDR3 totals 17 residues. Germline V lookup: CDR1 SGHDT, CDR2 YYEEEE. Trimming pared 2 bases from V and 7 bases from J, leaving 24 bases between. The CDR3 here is CASSFGPGDPRRGGYTF. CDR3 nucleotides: TGTGCCAGCAGCTTTGGGCCGGGGGACCCACGGCGTGGTGGCTACACCTTC.

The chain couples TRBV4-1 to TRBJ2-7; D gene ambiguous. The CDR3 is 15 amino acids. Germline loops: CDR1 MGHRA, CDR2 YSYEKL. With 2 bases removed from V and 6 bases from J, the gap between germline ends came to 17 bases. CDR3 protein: CASSQSVTAVREQYF. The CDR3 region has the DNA TGCGCCAGCAGCCAATCCGTAACGGCCGTCCGCGAGCAGTACTTC.

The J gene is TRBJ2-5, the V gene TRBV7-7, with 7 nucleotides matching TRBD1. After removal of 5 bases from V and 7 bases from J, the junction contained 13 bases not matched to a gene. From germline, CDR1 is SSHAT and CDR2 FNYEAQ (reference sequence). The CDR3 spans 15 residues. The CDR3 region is CASSAPGGKGGTQYF. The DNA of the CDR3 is TGTGCCAGCAGCGCCCCAGGGGGTAAAGGGGGGACCCAGTACTTC.

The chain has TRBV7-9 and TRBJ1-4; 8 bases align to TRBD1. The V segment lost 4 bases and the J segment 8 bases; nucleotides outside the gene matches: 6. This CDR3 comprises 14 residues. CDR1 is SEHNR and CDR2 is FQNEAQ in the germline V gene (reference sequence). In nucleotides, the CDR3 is TGTGCCAGCAGCTCTGGACAGGGAGAAGAAAAACTGTTTTTT. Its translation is CASSSGQGEEKLFF.

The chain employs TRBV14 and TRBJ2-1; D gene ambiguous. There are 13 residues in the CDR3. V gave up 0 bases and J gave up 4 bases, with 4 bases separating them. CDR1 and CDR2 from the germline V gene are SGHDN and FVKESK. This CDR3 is CASSQEIYNEQFF. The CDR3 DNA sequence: TGTGCCAGCAGCCAAGAAATTTACAATGAGCAGTTCTTC.

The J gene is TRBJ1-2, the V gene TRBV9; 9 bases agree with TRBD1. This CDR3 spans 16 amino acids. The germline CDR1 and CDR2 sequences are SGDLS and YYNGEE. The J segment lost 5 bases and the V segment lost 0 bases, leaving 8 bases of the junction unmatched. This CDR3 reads CASSVAGTGKYYGYTF. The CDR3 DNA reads TGTGCCAGCAGCGTAGCTGGGACAGGGAAATATTATGGCTACACCTTC.

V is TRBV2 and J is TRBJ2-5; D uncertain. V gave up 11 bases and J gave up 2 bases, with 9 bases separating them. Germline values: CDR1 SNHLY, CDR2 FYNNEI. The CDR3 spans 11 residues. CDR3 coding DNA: TGTGCCTGCACGATACAAGAGACCCAGTACTTC. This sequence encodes CACTIQETQYF.

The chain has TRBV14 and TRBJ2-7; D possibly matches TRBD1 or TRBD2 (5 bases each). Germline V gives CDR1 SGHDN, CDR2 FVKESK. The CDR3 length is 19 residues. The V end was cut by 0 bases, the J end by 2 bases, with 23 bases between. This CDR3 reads CASSQDPAPRDGYPYEQYF. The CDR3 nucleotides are TGTGCCAGCAGCCAAGATCCCGCGCCCCGGGACGGATATCCCTACGAGCAGTACTTC.

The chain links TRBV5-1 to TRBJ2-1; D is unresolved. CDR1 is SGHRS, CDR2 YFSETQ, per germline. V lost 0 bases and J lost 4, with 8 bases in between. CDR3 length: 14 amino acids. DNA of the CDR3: TGCGCCAGCAGCTTGGGGTCAGGTTACAATGAGCAGTTCTTC. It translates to CASSLGSGYNEQFF.